The 12 T cell receptor beta chains below all came from one sample that was sequenced in a study of T cell repertoires in cytomegalovirus infection. TCRdb fed the reads into MiXCR, producing one record per CDR3 protein. The sample has about 700,000 distinct CDR3 sequences; around 32% are singletons. These receptors are not linked to any known antigen. Sample: cultured PBMCs, taken from culture after CMV antigen stimulation. These receptors were obtained from a human donor in good health (CMV status not recorded). Some clones in this sample may be carry-over from other donors' samples.

This clonotype was counted only a few times. The chain recombines TRBV6-1 with TRBJ1-4, with 8 nucleotides matching TRBD1. Germline values: CDR1 MNHNS, CDR2 SASEGT. CDR3 length: 13 residues. The V gene end was trimmed by 10 bases and the J gene end by 6 bases; junction bases not matched to a gene: 7. The CDR3 DNA reads TGTGCCACCGCCGGGACAGGATATGAAAAACTGTTTTTT. Protein: CATAGTGYEKLFF.

J is TRBJ2-1 and V is TRBV5-6; D might be TRBD2 (5 bases). The CDR3 is 17 residues long. Trimming pared 4 bases from V and 0 bases from J, leaving 17 bases between. CDR1 is SGHDT and CDR2 is YYEEEE in the germline V gene. The CDR3 is CASSLFSSADSYNEQFF. The CDR3 DNA reads as TGTGCCAGCAGCCTCTTCTCTTCAGCGGACTCCTACAATGAGCAGTTCTTC.

The chain employs TRBV19 and TRBJ2-1, with 8 bases matching TRBD1. The V and J ends lost 2 bases and 4 bases, in that order; junction bases with no gene match: 10. This CDR3 region has 17 residues. Per germline, CDR1 LNHDA and CDR2 SQIVND (reference sequence). Here the CDR3 DNA reads TGTGCCAGTAGTATAAGGGGGACAGGAGGGGTGTACAATGAGCAGTTCTTC. As protein: CASSIRGTGGVYNEQFF. Full variable domain (remainder filled in from reference TRBV19 and TRBJ2-1): DGGITQSPKYLFRKEGQNVTLSCEQNLNHDAMYWYRQDPGQGLRLIYYSQIVNDFQKGDIAEGYSVSREKKESFPLTVTSAQKNPTAFYLCASSIRGTGGVYNEQFFGPGTRLTVL.

This clonotype was counted only a few times. J is TRBJ2-7 and V is TRBV11-2; maybe TRBD2 (5 bases). CDR3 length equals 16 residues. V was shortened by 5 bases and J by 1 base, with 18 bases between the two germline ends. CDR1 and CDR2 (germline): SGHAT, FQNNGV. DNA of the CDR3: TGTGCCAGCAGCGCCACCCAGGTCCGAGGGTCCTACGAGCAGTACTTC. Translating it yields CASSATQVRGSYEQYF. The whole variable domain, remainder taken from reference TRBV11-2 and TRBJ2-7, is EAGVAQSPRYKIIEKRQSVAFWCNPISGHATLYWYQQILGQGPKLLIQFQNNGVVDDSQLPKDRFSAERLKGVDSTLKIQPAKLEDSAVYLCASSATQVRGSYEQYFGPGTRLTVT.

The chain recombines TRBV5-1 with TRBJ2-5, with 7 bases fitting TRBD2. V lost 0 bases to trimming and J lost 2 bases; unmatched junction nucleotides: 7. Germline values: CDR1 SGHRS, CDR2 YFSETQ. The CDR3 covers 16 residues. This chain's CDR3 is CASSLGAGGRQETQYF. Written as DNA, the CDR3 is TGCGCCAGCAGCTTGGGGGCAGGCGGGAGACAAGAGACCCAGTACTTC.

In this sample, this clonotype turned up many times. The V and J genes are TRBV19 and TRBJ1-5; D remains unclear. Germline V lookup: CDR1 LNHDA, CDR2 SQIVND (reference sequence). The CDR3 totals 14 residues. V lost 6 bases, J lost 0 bases, and 9 bases lay in between. CDR3 region: CASSSGVSNQPQHF. In DNA, the CDR3 is TGTGCCAGTAGCTCCGGGGTTAGCAATCAGCCCCAGCATTTT.

This clonotype has a handful of counts. The J gene is TRBJ2-2, the V gene TRBV7-2; tentative D call: TRBD2 (6 bases). The CDR3 extends over 17 amino acids. Per germline, CDR1 SGHTA and CDR2 FQGNSA. V lost 3 bases and J 1 base, leaving 15 bases between the germline ends. The CDR3 DNA is TGTGCCAGCAGCTTGGGTTTGACTAGTTTGAACACCGGGGAGCTGTTTTTT. Translation: CASSLGLTSLNTGELFF.

The chain uses TRBV7-1 and TRBJ2-1, with TRBD1 as a possible D gene (6 bases). TRBV7-1 is marked as an open reading frame, function uncertain. CDR3 length: 13 amino acids. Trimming cost V 5 bases and J 12 bases, with 17 bases left between them. In DNA, the CDR3 is TGTGCCAGCAGCGGCAGACAGGATCTGGGGCAGTTCTTC. Residues: CASSGRQDLGQFF.

The chain employs TRBV19 and TRBJ2-7; perhaps D is TRBD1 or TRBD2 (5 bases each). The CDR3 consists of 15 residues. Germline V gene data show CDR1 as LNHDA and CDR2 as SQIVND (reference sequence). V was cut by 1 base and J by 0 bases, with 10 bases left in between. CDR3 amino acids: CASSIAGPASYEQYF. The CDR3 DNA is TGTGCCAGTAGTATAGCGGGACCAGCCTCCTACGAGCAGTACTTC.

This clonotype was seen a few times. The chain recombines TRBV7-9 with TRBJ2-5, with D maybe TRBD1 (6 bases). The germline CDR1 and CDR2 sequences are SEHNR and FQNEAQ (reference sequence). The V end lost 5 bases, the J end lost 7 bases, and 20 bases lay between the germline ends. This CDR3 has 15 residues. The CDR3 region has the DNA TGTGCCAGCAGCACCGACAGGACTGGGGGTCGGACCCAGTACTTC. It codes for CASSTDRTGGRTQYF.

This clonotype appeared a single time. The chain is built from TRBV28 and TRBJ2-3, with 8 bases fitting TRBD2. Losses at the gene ends were 5 bases for V and 2 bases for J; bases not matched to a gene: 9. The germline V gene has CDR1 MDHEN and CDR2 SYDVKM. This CDR3 contains 16 residues. The CDR3: CASSLSLAGHTDTQYF. CDR3 in DNA: TGTGCCAGCAGTCTCTCCCTAGCGGGTCACACAGATACGCAGTATTTT.

The rearrangement joins TRBV19 to TRBJ2-1; no reliable D call. The germline V gene has CDR1 LNHDA and CDR2 SQIVND (reference sequence). There are 12 residues in the CDR3. In DNA, the CDR3 is TGTGACCCACAGCTCACCTACAATGAGCAGTTCTTC. Translation: CDPQLTYNEQFF.